This T cell receptor (beta chain) is from a study of cytomegalovirus exposure and HLA in healthy donors. As for the study in general: Earlier, 95 million to 130 million unique TCR beta sequences were recovered from 170 million or so T cells by an analysis. Study results and limitations: It was around 160 TCR beta chains that were listed as cytomegalovirus-associated. A prior analysis recorded that most TCR beta V segments were productive about 87% or about 30% of the time.

PCR involved 60 Vbeta and 13 Jbeta primers. TCRdb's table, derived via immunoSEQ multiplex PCR, lists solely in-frame clones and lacks some. In the table there are over 150,000 clones, 55% to 70% of which are singletons. Turning to this clone: What it binds is not known.

The length of the CDR3 is 15 residues. Looked up from germline, CDR1 is SQVTM and CDR2 is ANQGSEA. Trimming stripped 6 bases from V and 4 bases from J, with 19 bases between. This chain joins TRBV29-1 and TRBJ2-1; D is undetermined. This clonotype was sampled from a woman in her forties in good health and CMV-seropositive. Sequenced input: PBMCs. The CDR3 protein is CSVTPQASDYNEQFF. For the CDR3, the DNA is TGCAGCGTGACCCCACAAGCGAGCGATTACAATGAGCAGTTCTTC.